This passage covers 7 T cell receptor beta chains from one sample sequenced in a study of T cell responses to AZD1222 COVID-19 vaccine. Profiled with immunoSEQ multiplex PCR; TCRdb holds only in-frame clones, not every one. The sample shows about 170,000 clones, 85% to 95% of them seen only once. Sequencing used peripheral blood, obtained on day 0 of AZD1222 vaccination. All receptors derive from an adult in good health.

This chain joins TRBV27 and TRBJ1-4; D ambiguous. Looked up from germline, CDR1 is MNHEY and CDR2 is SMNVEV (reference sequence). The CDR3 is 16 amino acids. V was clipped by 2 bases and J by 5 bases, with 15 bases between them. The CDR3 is CASSLETPLTNEKLFF. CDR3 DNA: TGTGCCAGCAGTTTAGAAACCCCCCTTACGAATGAAAAACTGTTTTTT.

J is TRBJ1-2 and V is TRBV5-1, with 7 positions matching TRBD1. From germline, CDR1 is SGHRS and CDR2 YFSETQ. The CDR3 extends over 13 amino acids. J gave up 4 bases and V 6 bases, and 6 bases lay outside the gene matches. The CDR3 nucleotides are TGCGCCAGCACTGCTCAGGGGGGCTATGGCTACACCTTC. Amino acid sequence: CASTAQGGYGYTF.

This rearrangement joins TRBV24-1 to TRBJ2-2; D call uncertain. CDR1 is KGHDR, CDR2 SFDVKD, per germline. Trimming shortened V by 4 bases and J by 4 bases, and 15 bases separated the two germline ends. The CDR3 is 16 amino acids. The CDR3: CATSESQTSGTGELFF. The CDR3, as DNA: TGTGCCACCAGTGAGAGTCAGACGTCTGGCACCGGGGAGCTGTTTTTT.

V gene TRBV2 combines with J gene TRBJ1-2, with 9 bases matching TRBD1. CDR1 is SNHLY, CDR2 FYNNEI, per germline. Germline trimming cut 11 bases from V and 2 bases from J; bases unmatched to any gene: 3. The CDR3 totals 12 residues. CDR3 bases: TGTGCCGTAGGACAGGGGAACTATGGCTACACCTTC. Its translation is CAVGQGNYGYTF.

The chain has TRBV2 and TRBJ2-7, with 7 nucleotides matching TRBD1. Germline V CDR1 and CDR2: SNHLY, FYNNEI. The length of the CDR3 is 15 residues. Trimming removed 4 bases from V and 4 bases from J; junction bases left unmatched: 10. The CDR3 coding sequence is TGTGCCAGCAGTGTAAGTAGACAGGGAGAGTACGAGCAGTACTTC. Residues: CASSVSRQGEYEQYF.

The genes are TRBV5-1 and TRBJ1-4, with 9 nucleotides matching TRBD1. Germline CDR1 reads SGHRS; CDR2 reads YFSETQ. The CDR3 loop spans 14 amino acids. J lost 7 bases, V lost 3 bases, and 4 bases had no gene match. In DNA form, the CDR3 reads TGCGCCAGCAGCTCCCAGGACAGGGGTGAAAAACTGTTTTTT. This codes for CASSSQDRGEKLFF.

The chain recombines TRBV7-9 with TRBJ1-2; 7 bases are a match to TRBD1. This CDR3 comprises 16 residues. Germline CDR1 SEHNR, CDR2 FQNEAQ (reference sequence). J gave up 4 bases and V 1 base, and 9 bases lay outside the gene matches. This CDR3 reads CASSLGRTGLGYGYTF. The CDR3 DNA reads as TGTGCCAGCAGCTTAGGGAGGACAGGATTGGGCTATGGCTACACCTTC.